These T cell receptor beta chains were read from a single sample in a study of blood T cell repertoires in COVID-19. TCRdb keeps only in-frame clones here, not all; method: immunoSEQ multiplex PCR. The table lists about 270,000 clones, less than 85% of them singletons. The sequenced sample was peripheral blood. The receptors here all came from a woman between 18 and 29 years old with acute or convalescent COVID-19. Each CDR3 is given with its conserved first and last residue. Part of the rows lack a size; the others show once, few, many or a class for expanded clones.

size	V	length	J	CDR3
-	TRBV3-1/TRBV3-2	11	TRBJ2-5	CASTSGETQYF
-	TRBV12-5	16	TRBJ1-5	CASGLGSRQDNQPQHF
-	TRBV30	13	TRBJ1-5	CAWSRDSNQPQHF
-	TRBV6-5	15	TRBJ2-1	CASSYTGTTYNEQFF
-	TRBV5-6	13	TRBJ2-5	CASGGGGLASKYF
-	TRBV15	16	TRBJ1-2	CATSRESGGVGHGYTF
-	TRBV6-4	13	TRBJ2-7	CASSDCGGFEQYF
-	TRBV13	15	TRBJ1-5	CASSLGQGSNQPQHF
-	TRBV7-2	16	TRBJ2-3	CASTYQAGPSTDTQYF
-	TRBV2	14	TRBJ2-2	CASSVVTGFGELFF
-	TRBV13	13	TRBJ2-7	CASSRGHSYEQYF
-	TRBV11-2	13	TRBJ2-1	CASALGRSDEQFF
-	TRBV7-8	15	TRBJ2-5	CASSLSTGIQETQYF
-	TRBV5-6	13	TRBJ1-2	CASSLGQDYGYTF
-	TRBV7-2	16	TRBJ1-6	CASSLTQAGGNSPLHF
-	TRBV3-1/TRBV3-2	20	TRBJ2-4	CASRPGQGRCICKTKNIQYF
-	TRBV9	14	TRBJ1-4	CASSVSQGQEKLFF
-	TRBV9	16	TRBJ1-1	CASSPHPETENTEAFF
once	TRBV7-2	16	TRBJ2-1	CASSFQGLAGVGEQFF
-	TRBV5-1	14	TRBJ1-1	CASSHTTGSTEAFF
-	TRBV30	13	TRBJ1-5	CAWGQGVGVPQHF
-	TRBV27	16	TRBJ2-1	CASSPIGQVAGGVQFF
-	TRBV6-5	14	TRBJ1-1	CASKGAIMNTEAFF
-	TRBV18	13	TRBJ2-2	CAGAGDLTGELFF
-	TRBV12-3/TRBV12-4	13	TRBJ2-2	CASVTKNTGELFF
-	TRBV3-1/TRBV3-2	15	TRBJ2-1	CASSQAWDFSNEQFF
-	TRBV14	20	TRBJ2-7	CASSRQRTSGIGWLSYEQYF
-	TRBV4-3	16	TRBJ2-1	CASSPGTSGAYNEQFF
-	TRBV10-2	14	TRBJ1-5	CASAYGQTNQPQHF
-	TRBV19	13	TRBJ1-2	CASSDDRFYGYTF
once	TRBV10-3	14	TRBJ2-1	CATKGLAGLDEQFF
-	TRBV9	15	TRBJ2-7	CASSAQEALRNEQYF
-	TRBV7-9	15	TRBJ2-6	CASSLEGSGANVLTF
-	TRBV7-9	15	TRBJ1-2	CASSPDLWVNYGYTF
-	TRBV27	13	TRBJ1-1	CASSFQGNTEAFF
-	TRBV6-2/TRBV6-3	16	TRBJ2-1	CASSKRSGPPYNEQFF
-	TRBV7-9	15	TRBJ1-6	CASSLSTGYNSPLHF
-	TRBV4-3	19	TRBJ1-6	CASSQDWGGATSYNSPLHF
-	TRBV28	19	TRBJ2-6	CASSLGRGQGVPGANVLTF
-	TRBV19	15	TRBJ1-1	CASSIDPGMNTEAFF
-	TRBV10-3	13	TRBJ2-3	CAIRGGSTDTQYF
-	TRBV9	14	TRBJ1-1	CASSVVGESTEAFF
-	TRBV5-6	14	TRBJ2-5	CASSGTGISETQYF
-	TRBV6-5	15	TRBJ1-1	CASSPLGQGRTEAFF
-	TRBV6-6	16	TRBJ2-1	CASSPGLQSSYNEQFF